This T cell receptor beta chain stems from a study of cytomegalovirus exposure and HLA in healthy donors. Study results and caveats: What a later analysis reportedly showed was that an Asian-associated ancestry cluster had fewer N-insertions than the approximately 670-donor mean. Previously analyzed data showed that most TCR beta V segments were productive at a frequency of about 87% or about 30%. Highest at DRB1 and lowest at HLA-C, TCR association rates differed among HLA loci in a later analysis. High specificity and sensitivity for cytomegalovirus status were reported for the classifier.

CDR1 is MGHRA and CDR2 is YSYEKL in the germline V gene. The V gene end was trimmed by 1 base and the J gene end by 8 bases; junction bases not matched to a gene: 4. The CDR3 length is 14 residues. PCR was performed using 60 Vbeta and 13 Jbeta primers. TCRdb's table, derived via immunoSEQ multiplex PCR, lists solely in-frame clones and lacks some. Seen here are 150,000 to 200,000 clones, approximately 80% observed once, and the top ten hold around 1.9%. This clone has only one observation. What it binds is not known. The sample was PBMCs. The chain recombines TRBV4-1 with TRBJ1-4, with 7 bases aligning to TRBD1. The receptor's source is a woman aged 18-35 years in good health and CMV-seronegative. The CDR3 loop reads CASSQVRGREKLFF. CDR3 sequence (DNA): TGCGCCAGCAGCCAAGTAAGGGGGCGGGAAAAACTGTTTTTT.